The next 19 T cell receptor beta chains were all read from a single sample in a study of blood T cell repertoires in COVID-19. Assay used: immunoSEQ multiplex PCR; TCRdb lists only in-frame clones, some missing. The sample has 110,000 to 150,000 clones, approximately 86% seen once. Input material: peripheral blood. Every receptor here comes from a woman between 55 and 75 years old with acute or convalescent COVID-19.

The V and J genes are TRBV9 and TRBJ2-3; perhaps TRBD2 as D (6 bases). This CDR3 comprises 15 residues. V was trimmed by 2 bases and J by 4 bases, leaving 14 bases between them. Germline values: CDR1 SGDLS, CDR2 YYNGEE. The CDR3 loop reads CASSVGLESSDTQYF. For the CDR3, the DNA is TGTGCCAGCAGCGTGGGACTTGAAAGTTCAGATACGCAGTATTTT.

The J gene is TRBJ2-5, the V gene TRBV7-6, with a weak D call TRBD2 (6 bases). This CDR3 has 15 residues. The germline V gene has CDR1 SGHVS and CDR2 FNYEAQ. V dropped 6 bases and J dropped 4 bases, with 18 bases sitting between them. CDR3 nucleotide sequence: TGTGCCAGCAGACTGAGGGTACTAGCTAGAGAGACCCAGTACTTC. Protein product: CASRLRVLARETQYF. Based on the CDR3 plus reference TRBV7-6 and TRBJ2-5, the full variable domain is GAGVSQSPRYKVTKRGQDVALRCDPISGHVSLYWYRQALGQGPEFLTYFNYEAQQDKSGLPNDRFSAERPEGSISTLTIQRTEQRDSAMYRCASRLRVLARETQYFGPGTRLLVL.

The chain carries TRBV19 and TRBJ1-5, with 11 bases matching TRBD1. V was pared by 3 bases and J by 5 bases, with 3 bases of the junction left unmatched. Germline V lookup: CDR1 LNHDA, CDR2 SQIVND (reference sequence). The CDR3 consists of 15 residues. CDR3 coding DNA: TGTGCCAGTAGTATCGGGACAGGGGGGTATCAGCCCCAGCATTTT. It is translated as CASSIGTGGYQPQHF. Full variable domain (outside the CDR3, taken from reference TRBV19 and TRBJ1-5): DGGITQSPKYLFRKEGQNVTLSCEQNLNHDAMYWYRQDPGQGLRLIYYSQIVNDFQKGDIAEGYSVSREKKESFPLTVTSAQKNPTAFYLCASSIGTGGYQPQHFGDGTRLSIL.

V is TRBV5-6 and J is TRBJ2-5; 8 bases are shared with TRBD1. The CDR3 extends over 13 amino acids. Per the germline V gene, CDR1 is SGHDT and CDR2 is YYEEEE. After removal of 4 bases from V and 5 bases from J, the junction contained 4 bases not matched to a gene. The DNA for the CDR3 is TGTGCCAGCAGCCCAGGGGGCGGCGAGACCCAGTACTTC. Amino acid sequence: CASSPGGGETQYF.

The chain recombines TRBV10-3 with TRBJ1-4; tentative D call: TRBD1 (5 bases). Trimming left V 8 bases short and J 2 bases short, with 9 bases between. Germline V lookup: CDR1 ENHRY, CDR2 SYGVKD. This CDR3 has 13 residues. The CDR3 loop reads CAIQAGTNEKLFF. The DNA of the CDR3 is TGTGCCATCCAGGCAGGGACTAATGAAAAACTGTTTTTT.

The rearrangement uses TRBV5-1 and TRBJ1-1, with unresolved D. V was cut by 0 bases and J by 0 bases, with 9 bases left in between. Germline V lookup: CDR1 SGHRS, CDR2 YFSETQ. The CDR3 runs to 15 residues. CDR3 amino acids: CASSLAGNMNTEAFF. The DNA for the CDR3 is TGCGCCAGCAGCTTGGCCGGGAATATGAACACTGAAGCTTTCTTT.

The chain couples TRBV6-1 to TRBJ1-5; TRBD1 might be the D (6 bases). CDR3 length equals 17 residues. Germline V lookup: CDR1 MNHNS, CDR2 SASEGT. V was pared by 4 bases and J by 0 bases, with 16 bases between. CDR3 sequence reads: CASSGPEGVGSNQPQHF. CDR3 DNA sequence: TGTGCCAGCAGTGGGCCAGAGGGGGTGGGTAGCAATCAGCCCCAGCATTTT.

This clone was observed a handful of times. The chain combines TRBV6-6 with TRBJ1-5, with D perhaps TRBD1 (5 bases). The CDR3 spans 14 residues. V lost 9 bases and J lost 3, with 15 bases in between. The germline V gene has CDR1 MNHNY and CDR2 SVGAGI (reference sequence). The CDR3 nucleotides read TGTGCCAGTGGAAAGGGGTCAAACAATCAGCCCCAGCATTTT. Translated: CASGKGSNNQPQHF.

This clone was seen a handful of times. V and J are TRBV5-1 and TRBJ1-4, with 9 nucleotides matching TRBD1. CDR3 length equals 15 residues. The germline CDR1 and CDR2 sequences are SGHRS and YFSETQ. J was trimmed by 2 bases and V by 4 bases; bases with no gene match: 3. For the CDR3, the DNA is TGCGCCAGCAGCGAACAGGGGGCGACTAATGAAAAACTGTTTTTT. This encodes CASSEQGATNEKLFF.

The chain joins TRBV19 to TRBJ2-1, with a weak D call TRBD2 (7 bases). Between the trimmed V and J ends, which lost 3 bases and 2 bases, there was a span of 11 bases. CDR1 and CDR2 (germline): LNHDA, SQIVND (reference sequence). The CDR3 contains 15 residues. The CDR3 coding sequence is TGTGCCAGTAGTATGGGGGGGGGCACCTACAATGAGCAGTTCTTC. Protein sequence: CASSMGGGTYNEQFF.

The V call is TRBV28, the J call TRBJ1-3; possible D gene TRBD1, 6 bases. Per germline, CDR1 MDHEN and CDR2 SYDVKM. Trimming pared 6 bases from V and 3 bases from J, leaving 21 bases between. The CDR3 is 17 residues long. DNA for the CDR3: TGTGCCAGCAGCCGACCCGAACAGGGAATGGGTGGAAACACCATATATTTT. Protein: CASSRPEQGMGGNTIYF.

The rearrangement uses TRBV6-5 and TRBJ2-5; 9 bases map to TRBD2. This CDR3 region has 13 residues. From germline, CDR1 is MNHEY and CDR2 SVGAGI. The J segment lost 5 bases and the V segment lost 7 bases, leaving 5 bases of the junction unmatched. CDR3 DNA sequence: TGTGCCAGCACCGCTAGCGGGAAGGAGACCCAGTACTTC. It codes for CASTASGKETQYF.

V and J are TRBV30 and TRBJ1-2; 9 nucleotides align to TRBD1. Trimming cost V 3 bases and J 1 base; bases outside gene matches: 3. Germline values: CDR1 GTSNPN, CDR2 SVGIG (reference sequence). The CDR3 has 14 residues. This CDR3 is CAWRGQGSNYGYTF. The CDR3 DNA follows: TGTGCCTGGAGGGGACAGGGAAGTAACTATGGCTACACCTTC.

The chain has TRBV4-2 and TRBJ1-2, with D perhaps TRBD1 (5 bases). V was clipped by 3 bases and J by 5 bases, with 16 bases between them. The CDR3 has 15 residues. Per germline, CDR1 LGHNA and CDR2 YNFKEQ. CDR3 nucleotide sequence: TGTGCCAGCAGCCAGGGAGGAGGGGAGTTGTATGGCTACACCTTC. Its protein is CASSQGGGELYGYTF.

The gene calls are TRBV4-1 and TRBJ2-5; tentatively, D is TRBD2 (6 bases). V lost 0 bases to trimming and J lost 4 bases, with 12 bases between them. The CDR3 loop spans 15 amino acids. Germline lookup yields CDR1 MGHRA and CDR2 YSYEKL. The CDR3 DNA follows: TGCGCCAGCAGCCAAGATTCAGGAGGGCGAGAGACCCAGTACTTC. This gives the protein CASSQDSGGRETQYF.

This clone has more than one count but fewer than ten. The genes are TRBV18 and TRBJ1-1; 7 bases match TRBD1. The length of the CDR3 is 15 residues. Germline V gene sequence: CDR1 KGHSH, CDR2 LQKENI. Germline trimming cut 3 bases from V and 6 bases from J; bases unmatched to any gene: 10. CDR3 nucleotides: TGTGCCAGCTCACCGACGACAGGGTTTCATGCTGAAGCTTTCTTT. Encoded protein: CASSPTTGFHAEAFF.

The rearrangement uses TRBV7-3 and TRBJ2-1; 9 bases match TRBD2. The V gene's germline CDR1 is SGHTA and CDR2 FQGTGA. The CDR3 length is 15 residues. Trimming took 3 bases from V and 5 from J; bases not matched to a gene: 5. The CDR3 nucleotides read TGTGCCAGCAGCTTCCCGGGACTAGCCGACAATGAGCAGTTCTTC. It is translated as CASSFPGLADNEQFF.

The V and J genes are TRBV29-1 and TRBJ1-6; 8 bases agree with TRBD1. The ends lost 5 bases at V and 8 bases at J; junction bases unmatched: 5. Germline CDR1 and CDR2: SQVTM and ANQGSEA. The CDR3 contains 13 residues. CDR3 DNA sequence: TGCAGCGTTCGGACAGGGTTGGATTCACCCCTCCACTTT. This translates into CSVRTGLDSPLHF.

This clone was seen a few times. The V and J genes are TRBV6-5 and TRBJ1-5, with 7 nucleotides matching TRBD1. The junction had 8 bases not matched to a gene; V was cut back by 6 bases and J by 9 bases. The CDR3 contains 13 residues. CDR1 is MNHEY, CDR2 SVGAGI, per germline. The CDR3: CASRRQGRGPQHF. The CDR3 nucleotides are TGTGCCAGCAGACGACAGGGCCGAGGGCCCCAGCATTTT.